The next 25 T cell receptor beta chains were all read from a single sample in a study of T cells in Graves' hyperthyroidism and ophthalmopathy. The investigators amplified TCR beta CDR3 regions from RNA transcripts. In the first-round RT-PCR of the TCR CDR3, the HTBI primer set was used. Using its own MiXCR run on the multiplex PCR reads, TCRdb lists one record per CDR3 protein. The sample lists 250,000 to 350,000 distinct CDR3 sequences; approximately 17% were seen once. Sequencing was done on a sample of blood. These receptors all come from a woman aged 55-70 years with Graves' ophthalmopathy.

This clonotype has just a few counts. The J gene is TRBJ1-5, the V gene TRBV20-1; possible D gene TRBD1, 6 bases. Trimming removed 6 bases from V and 4 bases from J, with 7 bases in between. Germline CDR1 is DFQATT and CDR2 is SNEGSKA (reference sequence). The CDR3 sequence is 11 residues long. The CDR3 DNA reads TGCAGTGCCCAGGGGAATCAGCCCCAGCATTTT. Translated: CSAQGNQPQHF.

The chain recombines TRBV29-1 with TRBJ1-2; the D is unclear. Germline V lookup: CDR1 SQVTM, CDR2 ANQGSEA. V was trimmed by 3 bases and J by 9 bases, leaving 11 bases between them. This CDR3 contains 11 residues. The CDR3 sequence: CSVDPLASYTF. CDR3 sequence (DNA): TGCAGCGTTGACCCCTTAGCTAGCTACACCTTC.

The chain joins TRBV3-1 to TRBJ2-6, with TRBD2 matching 7 bases. The V gene end was trimmed by 0 bases and the J gene end by 2 bases; junction bases not matched to a gene: 10. The CDR3 covers 19 residues. Looked up from germline, CDR1 is LGHDT and CDR2 is YNNKEL (reference sequence). The CDR3 sequence is CASSQEGPAGRAGANVLTF. In DNA form, the CDR3 reads TGTGCCAGCAGCCAAGAAGGGCCAGCGGGGAGGGCTGGGGCCAACGTCCTGACTTTC. Full variable domain (missing parts from reference TRBV3-1 and TRBJ2-6): DTAVSQTPKYLVTQMGNDKSIKCEQNLGHDTMYWYKQDSKKFLKIMFSYNNKELIINETVPNRFSPKSPDKAHLNLHINSLELGDSAVYFCASSQEGPAGRAGANVLTFGAGSRLTVL.

This clonotype showed up just once. A much more abundant neighbour one base away suggests this may be a read error. The V call is TRBV7-9, the J call TRBJ2-3; 8 bases line up with TRBD1. After removal of 5 bases from V and 10 bases from J, the junction contained 5 bases not matched to a gene. The CDR3 contains 12 residues. Germline-derived CDR1 and CDR2 are SEHNR and FQNEAQ (reference sequence). The CDR3 sequence is CASSTGQGAQYF. The CDR3 bases are TGTGCCAGCAGCACCGGACAGGGCGCGCAGTATTTT.

This clonotype was seen at least ten times. The chain combines TRBV2 with TRBJ1-1; 7 bases line up with TRBD1. The V gene's germline CDR1 is SNHLY and CDR2 FYNNEI. V lost 3 bases to trimming and J lost 6 bases; unmatched junction nucleotides: 10. The length of the CDR3 is 15 residues. CDR3 nucleotides: TGTGCCAGCAGTGACGAGGGACAGAGGTATGCTGAAGCTTTCTTT. Translated: CASSDEGQRYAEAFF.

This clonotype has only a few counts. The gene calls are TRBV6-2 or TRBV6-3 and TRBJ1-5; TRBD1 agrees at 10 bases. Trimming at V came to 2 bases and at J to 0 bases, leaving 7 bases not matched to a gene. CDR1 and CDR2 from the germline V gene are MNHEY and SVGEGT. The CDR3 is made up of 18 amino acids. In DNA, the CDR3 is TGTGCCAGCAGTTACGGATTAAGACAGGGGGCTAGCAATCAGCCCCAGCATTTT. It specifies CASSYGLRQGASNQPQHF.

At least ten counts were recorded for this clonotype. V usage is TRBV20-1 and J usage is TRBJ2-3; 12 bases match TRBD2. This CDR3 region has 15 residues. Losses at the gene ends were 0 bases for V and 6 bases for J; bases not matched to a gene: 4. The germline V gene has CDR1 DFQATT and CDR2 SNEGSKA (reference sequence). CDR3 residues: CSARDPSGGADTQYF. CDR3 nucleotide sequence: TGCAGTGCTAGAGATCCTAGCGGGGGGGCGGATACGCAGTATTTT.

In this sample, this clonotype turned up a few times. The chain links TRBV6-5 to TRBJ2-7; D not certain. V lost 3 bases and J 7 bases, leaving 7 bases between the germline ends. This CDR3 contains 11 residues. Germline V gene lookup returns CDR1 MNHEY and CDR2 SVGAGI. CDR3 loop: CASSYLAEQYF. The CDR3 DNA reads TGTGCCAGCAGTTATTTGGCAGAGCAGTACTTC.

This clonotype was seen many times. The chain couples TRBV7-2 to TRBJ1-5; 8 bases align to TRBD1. This CDR3 is built from 16 residues. The J segment lost 2 bases and the V segment lost 4 bases, leaving 7 bases of the junction unmatched. Germline V gene lookup returns CDR1 SGHTA and CDR2 FQGNSA. CDR3 nucleotides: TGTGCCAGCAGCTCCGGACAGGGTCGAGGCAATCAGCCCCAGCATTTT. The encoded protein is CASSSGQGRGNQPQHF.

J is TRBJ2-1 and V is TRBV6-1; the D is unclear. Germline loops: CDR1 MNHNS, CDR2 SASEGT. The CDR3 is made up of 13 amino acids. Trimming removed 7 bases from V and 4 bases from J, with 11 bases in between. This CDR3 is CASTPASYNEQFF. The CDR3 nucleotides read TGTGCCAGCACCCCGGCCTCATACAATGAGCAGTTCTTC.

At least ten counts were recorded for this clonotype. The chain recombines TRBV2 with TRBJ2-1; 11 bases match TRBD1. V lost 7 bases, J lost 8 bases, and 7 bases stayed unmatched. Germline V gene lookup returns CDR1 SNHLY and CDR2 FYNNEI. The CDR3 loop spans 14 amino acids. The CDR3 region has the DNA TGTGCCAGCACCCTGGACAGGGGGCGCGATGAGCAGTTCTTC. It specifies CASTLDRGRDEQFF.

In its sample, this clonotype was seen a few times. V gene TRBV4-2 combines with J gene TRBJ2-2; D gene uncertain. There are 15 residues in the CDR3. The germline V gene has CDR1 LGHNA and CDR2 YNFKEQ. V was trimmed by 4 bases and J by 1 base, leaving 10 bases between them. The DNA of the CDR3 is TGTGCCAGCAGCCTAACCTATCTGAACACCGGGGAGCTGTTTTTT. Translation: CASSLTYLNTGELFF.

This clonotype has only a few counts. This sequence joins TRBV10-3 and TRBJ2-7; 8 bases align to TRBD1. V shed 3 bases, J shed 6 bases, and the junction held 13 bases outside the gene matches. CDR3 length: 16 amino acids. Germline V lookup: CDR1 ENHRY, CDR2 SYGVKD. The CDR3 region is CAISEVGAQGGGEQYF. The CDR3 region has the DNA TGTGCCATCAGTGAAGTGGGCGCACAGGGGGGCGGCGAGCAGTACTTC.

The genes are TRBV15 and TRBJ2-7, with 9 bases identical to TRBD1. CDR1 LNHNV and CDR2 YYDKDF come from the germline V gene (reference sequence). V was clipped by 5 bases and J by 5 bases; unmatched bases: 10. The CDR3 is 15 amino acids. The CDR3 protein is CATSGRDRETNEQYF. The CDR3 nucleotides read TGTGCCACCAGCGGCCGGGACAGGGAAACTAACGAGCAGTACTTC.

The sample holds many counts of this clonotype. The chain combines TRBV20-1 with TRBJ1-5, with 10 bases fitting TRBD1. CDR1 is DFQATT and CDR2 is SNEGSKA in the germline V gene (reference sequence). The CDR3 contains 14 residues. Trimming took 5 bases from V and 9 from J; bases not matched to a gene: 10. The CDR3, as DNA: TGCAGTGCTTCCGCGGACAGGGGGGACGGGCCCCAGCATTTT. Protein product: CSASADRGDGPQHF.

This clonotype has just one count. A much bigger clone sits one base away, suggesting this may be a read error. The chain employs TRBV6-2 or TRBV6-3 and TRBJ2-7, with D uncertain. The CDR3 contains 16 residues. From germline, CDR1 is MNHEY and CDR2 SVGEGT. CDR3 in DNA: TGTGCCGGCAGAAGAAGTTGGCAGGCCCTCTCCTACGAGCAGTACTTC. Residues: CAGRRSWQALSYEQYF.

This clonotype was counted a few times. The CDR3 protein is CASSPRESSGELFF. Written as DNA, the CDR3 is TGTGCCAGCAGCCCCAGGGAGAGTTCAGGGGAGCTGTTTTTT. The chain couples TRBV7-2 to TRBJ2-2; D may correspond to TRBD1 or TRBD2 (5 bases each). V lost 5 bases, J lost 8 bases, and 15 bases lay in between. The CDR3 loop spans 14 amino acids. The germline V gene encodes CDR1 SGHTA and CDR2 FQGNSA.

This clonotype has at least ten counts. This chain links TRBV4-3 with TRBJ2-1; D uncertain. V was pared by 0 bases and J by 9 bases, with 9 bases between. The germline V gene encodes CDR1 LGHNA and CDR2 YSLEER. The CDR3 is 13 amino acids. The CDR3 DNA is TGCGCCAGCAGCCAAGAAGCAAGACTTGAGCAGTTCTTC. This translates into CASSQEARLEQFF.

This clonotype was picked up many times. The chain has TRBV5-5 and TRBJ1-4; D gene unclear. Per the germline V gene, CDR1 is SGHKS and CDR2 is YYEKEE (reference sequence). CDR3 length equals 15 residues. Trimming removed 4 bases from V and 7 bases from J, with 17 bases in between. CDR3 loop: CASSQWPPLSEKLFF. The CDR3 region has the DNA TGTGCCAGCAGCCAGTGGCCCCCCCTAAGTGAAAAACTGTTTTTT.

Many counts were recorded for this clonotype. This chain joins TRBV7-8 and TRBJ1-2; TRBD1 might be the D (5 bases). Germline V lookup: CDR1 SGHVS, CDR2 FQNEAQ. V lost 4 bases to trimming and J lost 8 bases, with 20 bases between them. The CDR3 runs to 15 residues. Written as DNA, the CDR3 is TGTGCCAGCAGCTCCCAGAATGCCCCAGGGAACGGCTACACCTTC. Residues: CASSSQNAPGNGYTF.

CDR3 coding DNA: TGTGCCACCAGTGACTCTGGGGCCAACGTCCTGACTTTC. Translated, it gives CATSDSGANVLTF. V gene TRBV24-1 combines with J gene TRBJ2-6, with D unresolved. Germline V gives CDR1 KGHDR, CDR2 SFDVKD. V was pared by 4 bases and J by 0 bases, with 0 bases between. The CDR3 has 13 amino acids.

This clonotype was counted between two and nine times. V usage is TRBV6-5 and J usage is TRBJ1-5; possible D gene TRBD1, 5 bases. Trimming stripped 3 bases from V and 6 bases from J, with 15 bases between. Looked up from germline, CDR1 is MNHEY and CDR2 is SVGAGI. The CDR3 has 15 amino acids. The CDR3 loop is CASSYGGSKGQPQHF. CDR3 nucleotide sequence: TGTGCCAGCAGTTATGGGGGGTCGAAGGGTCAGCCCCAGCATTTT.

This clonotype was recorded a few times. The rearrangement links TRBV19 to TRBJ2-7; 14 nucleotides agree with TRBD2. CDR3 length: 15 residues. Germline loops: CDR1 LNHDA, CDR2 SQIVND (reference sequence). V shed 6 bases, J shed 5 bases, and the junction held 6 bases outside the gene matches. The CDR3 protein is CASRSGLAGGDEQYF. Here the CDR3 DNA reads TGTGCCAGTAGGTCCGGACTAGCGGGAGGAGACGAGCAGTACTTC.

At least ten counts were recorded for this clonotype. The V and J genes are TRBV20-1 and TRBJ1-2, with a tentative D call TRBD1 (5 bases). This CDR3 has 13 amino acids. CDR1 is DFQATT, CDR2 SNEGSKA, per germline (reference sequence). Trimming removed 4 bases from V and 4 bases from J, with 13 bases in between. The CDR3 reads CSATSGSGYGYTF. For the CDR3, the DNA is TGCAGTGCTACCTCAGGGTCGGGCTATGGCTACACCTTC.

The chain is built from TRBV28 and TRBJ1-4, with 12 bases lining up with TRBD1. After removal of 7 bases from V and 7 bases from J, the junction contained 13 bases not matched to a gene. Per germline, CDR1 MDHEN and CDR2 SYDVKM. The CDR3 length is 17 residues. The CDR3 DNA reads as TGTGCCAGCACCCCGGGACAGGGGGCGCGGGGAGTTGAAAAACTGTTTTTT. Translating it yields CASTPGQGARGVEKLFF.